The clone carrying this TCR beta chain was detected ten times or more. The time point was: sample taken at primary tumor resection. The CDR3 runs 14 residues. The trim removed 4 bases at V and 5 bases at J, leaving 6 bases unmatched. The V gene's germline CDR1 is LNHDA and CDR2 SQIVND (reference sequence). This sample is drawn from a study of spatial heterogeneity in lung cancer. Every TCR cDNA molecule bore its own unique molecular identifier. TCRdb re-analysed the 5' RACE reads in MiXCR, keeping a single row per CDR3 protein. The table includes about 2,800 distinct CDR3 sequences, 5.5% to 8% detected once.

The chain has TRBV19 and TRBJ1-2, with 8 bases identical to TRBD1. The receptor was isolated from a male donor with early-stage non-small cell lung cancer. Sequencing used normal lung tissue next to the tumor, obtained at surgery. CDR3 sequence reads: CASSTGQGRYGYTF. In nucleotides, the CDR3 is TGTGCCAGTAGTACTGGACAGGGACGATATGGCTACACCTTC.